The 5 T cell receptor beta chains listed next were all sequenced from one sample in a study of vaccination effects on CD4 cells after COVID-19. Their antigens remain unidentified. Before sequencing, viral peptide pools were used by the ViraFEST assay to expand antigen-specific CD4+ T cells. Culture lasted under 13 days before CD4+ T cell isolation. Vaccine administered to participants consisted of two doses of either BNT162b2 or mRNA-1273. Method: immunoSEQ multiplex PCR; TCRdb's copy keeps in-frame clones and lacks some. The sample lists some 70,000 clones, about 80% occurring once. This sample comprised CD4+ T cells from PBMCs cultured with HCoV-229E spike peptides, obtained after COVID-19 vaccination. The source is a human donor who received a COVID-19 vaccine.

This clone has more than one count but fewer than ten. The chain combines TRBV20-1 with TRBJ1-6; 7 nucleotides match TRBD1. Germline CDR1 and CDR2: DFQATT and SNEGSKA (reference sequence). CDR3 length: 16 amino acids. Germline trimming cut 3 bases from V and 6 bases from J; bases unmatched to any gene: 11. The CDR3 DNA reads as TGCAGTGCTAGTACCTATGGGACAGACCGTAATTCACCCCTCCACTTT. It encodes CSASTYGTDRNSPLHF.

The CDR3 DNA reads TGTGCCAGCAGTCCCGACGGGACGCGGGGTGAAAAACTGTTTTTT. Translation gives CASSPDGTRGEKLFF. The chain joins TRBV2 to TRBJ1-4, with D possibly being TRBD1 (5 bases). V was clipped by 5 bases and J by 7 bases, with 17 bases between them. CDR3 length: 15 residues. Germline assignment: CDR1 SNHLY and CDR2 FYNNEI.

J is TRBJ1-1 and V is TRBV7-9; D possibly corresponds to TRBD1 (6 bases). V was shortened by 1 base and J by 5 bases, with 11 bases between the two germline ends. Germline values: CDR1 SEHNR, CDR2 FQNEAQ (reference sequence). The CDR3 spans 14 residues. The CDR3 region is CASSLVGGSTEAFF. As DNA, the CDR3 is TGTGCCAGCAGCTTAGTAGGGGGTAGTACTGAAGCTTTCTTT.

The chain uses TRBV5-1 and TRBJ1-1; no clear D gene. Trimming removed 0 bases from V and 5 bases from J, with 11 bases in between. This CDR3 comprises 14 residues. CDR1 is SGHRS, CDR2 YFSETQ, per germline. The CDR3 sequence: CASSLALAGTEAFF. CDR3 in DNA: TGCGCCAGCAGCTTGGCCCTAGCGGGGACTGAAGCTTTCTTT.

This rearrangement joins TRBV6-2 or TRBV6-3 to TRBJ2-7, with 8 bases lining up with TRBD1. This CDR3 has 15 residues. Germline V gene lookup returns CDR1 MNHEY and CDR2 SVGEGT. The J segment lost 6 bases and the V segment lost 6 bases, leaving 13 bases of the junction unmatched. The CDR3 sequence is CASSPPGQGLVEQYV. The CDR3 bases are TGTGCCAGCAGCCCACCCGGACAGGGCCTGGTCGAGCAGTACGTC.